Described below is a single TCR beta chain sequence and its context. The sequenced target, TCR beta, came from blood CD8+ and CD4+ T cells. Controls were healthy donors chosen to match patients in age and sex. FACS was used to enrich TEMRA cells, whereas the CD8+ and CD4+ T cells were obtained by negative isolation. Per germline, CDR1 LGHDT and CDR2 YNNKEL (reference sequence). This CDR3 spans 15 amino acids. V was trimmed by 6 bases and J by 4 bases, leaving 18 bases between them. The sample originates from a study of CD8 T cells in Susac syndrome. With random hexamers, reverse transcription was performed on 0.5 to 1 ug of RNA. The immunoSEQ assay covered 54 Vbeta and 13 Jbeta segments for CDR3. MiXCR, applied by TCRdb to the immunoSEQ multiplex PCR reads, yields one record per CDR3 protein. The sample contains roughly 200,000 distinct CDR3 sequences, 90% to 95% of which appear only once.

The material sequenced was CD4+ T cells from PBMCs. J is TRBJ1-2 and V is TRBV3-1, with D possibly being TRBD1 (5 bases). This clonotype was sampled from a human donor in good health. CDR3 loop: CASSSPEWGTYGYTF. The CDR3 coding sequence is TGTGCCAGCAGTTCCCCGGAGTGGGGGACCTATGGCTACACCTTC.